This T cell receptor (beta chain) was observed in a study of OX40 agonist ivuxolimab in advanced cancers. Study details: A history of anti-PD-1, anti-PD-L1 or anti-CTLA-4 therapy was acceptable, and over 30% had some. Three individuals attained partial responses, comprising one hepatocellular carcinoma case and two cutaneous melanoma cases.

Remarks on this clone: Its target is not known.

Overall study findings and caveats: Low clonal expansion, among the lowest seen, marked partial responders at 0.1-3.0 mg/kg.

Sampled blood was obtained at baseline, cycle 4 day 1, and cycle 7 day 1. CDR1 and CDR2 (germline): MNHEY, SMNVEV (reference sequence). J was trimmed by 0 bases and V by 7 bases; bases with no gene match: 6. The CDR3 loop spans 14 amino acids. The protocol was immunoSEQ multiplex PCR, while the TCRdb copy is restricted to in-frame clones and leaves out a portion. The table has approximately 66,000 clones, approximately 86% seen once. The TCR originated in an adult with an advanced solid tumor such as melanoma, head and neck, liver or kidney cancer. This chain joins TRBV27 and TRBJ2-7, with 7 bases identical to TRBD1. The source material was CD4+ or CD8+ T cells sorted from blood, sampled in a trial of the OX40 agonist ivuxolimab. DNA for the CDR3: TGTGCCAGCACCCGACAGGGATTCTCCTACGAGCAGTACTTC. Translated, it gives CASTRQGFSYEQYF.